The 19 T cell receptor beta chains in this list originate from one sample, sequenced in a study of PD-1 blockade in classical Hodgkin lymphoma. Patients all relapsed after autologous stem cell transplantation, and there was variation in brentuximab vedotin exposure. The method was immunoSEQ multiplex PCR; TCRdb's version includes in-frame clones alone and lacks a portion of them. The table includes fewer than 100,000 clones, about nine tenths detected once. The specimen was peripheral blood mononuclear cells (PBMCs), collected at baseline. These receptors all stem from a human donor with classical Hodgkin lymphoma.

This clone was picked up one time. The J gene is TRBJ2-1, the V gene TRBV4-3; D gene unclear. This CDR3 comprises 14 residues. Germline V lookup: CDR1 LGHNA, CDR2 YSLEER. V was trimmed by 1 base and J by 1 base, leaving 5 bases between them. The CDR3 here is CASSQAASYNEQFF. In DNA form, the CDR3 reads TGCGCCAGCAGCCAAGCGGCTTCCTACAATGAGCAGTTCTTC.

This clone was seen once. This sequence joins TRBV7-9 and TRBJ2-7, with D uncertain. Germline-derived CDR1 and CDR2 are SEHNR and FQNEAQ (reference sequence). The CDR3 is 18 amino acids. V gave up 5 bases and J gave up 2 bases, with 25 bases separating them. The CDR3 sequence is CASSPSRPQKTYAYEQYF. The CDR3 nucleotides are TGTGCCAGCAGCCCCTCGAGACCGCAAAAGACCTATGCCTACGAGCAGTACTTC.

This sequence joins TRBV15 and TRBJ1-2, with D tentatively TRBD1 (5 bases). The V end was cut by 5 bases, the J end by 6 bases, with 13 bases between. Looked up from germline, CDR1 is LNHNV and CDR2 is YYDKDF (reference sequence). This CDR3 contains 13 residues. CDR3 sequence: CATSPGRRDGYTF. Here the CDR3 DNA reads TGTGCCACCAGCCCAGGGAGGAGAGATGGCTACACCTTC.

The chain uses TRBV7-9 and TRBJ2-5; TRBD1 might be the D (7 bases). Germline-derived CDR1 and CDR2 are SEHNR and FQNEAQ (reference sequence). V lost 5 bases to trimming and J lost 2 bases, with 15 bases between them. The CDR3 is made up of 15 amino acids. CDR3 region: CASSARDRPQETQYF. The CDR3 region has the DNA TGTGCCAGCAGCGCGCGGGACAGACCTCAAGAGACCCAGTACTTC.

The genes are TRBV5-1 and TRBJ1-1; D not certain. The CDR3 totals 15 residues. Trimming pared 4 bases from V and 1 base from J, leaving 14 bases between. Germline V gene sequence: CDR1 SGHRS, CDR2 YFSETQ. The CDR3 nucleotides read TGCGCCAGCAGCCCGGAGGAGACAACGAACACTGAAGCTTTCTTT. Translated, it gives CASSPEETTNTEAFF.

The V gene is TRBV19, the J gene TRBJ1-2; D not certain. The V end was cut by 7 bases, the J end by 0 bases, with 15 bases between. This CDR3 spans 15 amino acids. Germline V gene lookup returns CDR1 LNHDA and CDR2 SQIVND (reference sequence). The CDR3 loop reads CASTESVGTNYGYTF. CDR3 nucleotide sequence: TGTGCCAGTACCGAGAGTGTTGGGACTAACTATGGCTACACCTTC. The complete variable domain, with remaining parts taken from reference TRBV19 and TRBJ1-2, reads DGGITQSPKYLFRKEGQNVTLSCEQNLNHDAMYWYRQDPGQGLRLIYYSQIVNDFQKGDIAEGYSVSREKKESFPLTVTSAQKNPTAFYLCASTESVGTNYGYTFGSGTRLTVV.

V usage is TRBV5-1 and J usage is TRBJ2-7, with D possibly matching TRBD1 (5 bases). This CDR3 is built from 15 residues. The V end lost 4 bases, the J end lost 2 bases, and 16 bases lay between the germline ends. From germline, CDR1 is SGHRS and CDR2 YFSETQ. The CDR3 DNA is TGCGCCAGCAGCGACGGACATTCGGCAACCTACGAGCAGTACTTC. It specifies CASSDGHSATYEQYF.

The chain carries TRBV15 and TRBJ2-5; TRBD2 might be the D (5 bases). Per the germline V gene, CDR1 is LNHNV and CDR2 is YYDKDF (reference sequence). The CDR3 consists of 14 residues. V was pared by 5 bases and J by 4 bases, with 14 bases between. The CDR3 spells CATSDKWEIETQYF. The DNA of the CDR3 is TGTGCCACCAGCGATAAGTGGGAGATAGAGACCCAGTACTTC.

This clone was detected only a few times. V usage is TRBV10-3 and J usage is TRBJ1-2; 7 bases line up with TRBD1. The CDR3 sequence is 15 residues long. Germline CDR1 and CDR2: ENHRY and SYGVKD. The V segment lost 0 bases and the J segment 4 bases; nucleotides outside the gene matches: 5. Here the CDR3 reads CAISESVDRSYGYTF. CDR3 bases: TGTGCCATCAGTGAGTCGGTGGACAGGAGCTATGGCTACACCTTC.

The V and J genes are TRBV10-1 and TRBJ1-5; TRBD1 might be the D (5 bases). CDR3 length: 14 amino acids. Per the germline V gene, CDR1 is WNHNN and CDR2 is SYGVQD (reference sequence). Trimming took 3 bases from V and 3 from J, leaving 9 bases between them. The CDR3 DNA reads TGCGCCAGCAGTGAAGGGGATGACAATCAGCCCCAGCATTTT. It translates to CASSEGDDNQPQHF.

The chain employs TRBV10-1 and TRBJ2-3; 9 nucleotides match TRBD2. The V gene's germline CDR1 is WNHNN and CDR2 SYGVQD (reference sequence). This CDR3 comprises 19 residues. V was clipped by 3 bases and J by 4 bases; unmatched bases: 17. The DNA of the CDR3 is TGCGCCAGCAGTGATTCGACGGTAGCGGGAGTAGGGGATTCAGATACGCAGTATTTT. Amino acids: CASSDSTVAGVGDSDTQYF.

The chain uses TRBV5-8 and TRBJ1-5, with D perhaps TRBD1 (5 bases). The CDR3 runs to 16 residues. Germline CDR1 is SGHTS and CDR2 is YDEGEE. V dropped 3 bases and J dropped 6 bases, with 19 bases sitting between them. Here the CDR3 reads CASSYGTGLVFQPQHF. CDR3 nucleotide sequence: TGTGCCAGCAGCTATGGTACGGGACTGGTGTTTCAGCCCCAGCATTTT.

The rearrangement joins TRBV6-1 to TRBJ2-7; no clear D. The CDR3 covers 12 residues. Trimming took 6 bases from V and 1 from J, leaving 7 bases between them. From germline, CDR1 is MNHNS and CDR2 SASEGT. CDR3 sequence: CASSENSYEQYF. CDR3 in DNA: TGTGCCAGCAGCGAAAATTCCTACGAGCAGTACTTC.

The CDR3 region has the DNA TGCGCCAGCAGCTTAGACAGGACTGGAAACACCATATATTTT. This sequence encodes CASSLDRTGNTIYF. The chain links TRBV10-1 to TRBJ1-3; a weak D match, TRBD1 (6 bases). The CDR3 length is 14 residues. Germline CDR1 and CDR2: WNHNN and SYGVQD (reference sequence). The V end lost 6 bases, the J end lost 2 bases, and 11 bases lay between the germline ends.

V and J are TRBV7-9 and TRBJ1-1, with 8 bases lining up with TRBD1. The length of the CDR3 is 15 residues. CDR1 is SEHNR, CDR2 FQNEAQ, per germline (reference sequence). V lost 5 bases, J lost 0 bases, and 5 bases stayed unmatched. The chain's CDR3 is CASSPPQGVNTEAFF. CDR3 in DNA: TGTGCCAGCAGCCCCCCACAGGGGGTGAACACTGAAGCTTTCTTT.

The table lists this clone with a count of one. The V gene is TRBV28, the J gene TRBJ2-7, with 7 bases that match TRBD1. Germline values: CDR1 MDHEN, CDR2 SYDVKM. The CDR3 totals 12 residues. V was clipped by 8 bases and J by 7 bases; unmatched bases: 8. Here the CDR3 reads CASAINRGEQYF. CDR3 nucleotide sequence: TGTGCCAGCGCAATCAACAGGGGTGAGCAGTACTTC.

This chain links TRBV4-3 with TRBJ1-5, with D possibly matching TRBD1 (6 bases). With 5 bases removed from V and 4 bases from J, the gap between germline ends came to 12 bases. The CDR3 contains 14 residues. Germline CDR1 reads LGHNA; CDR2 reads YSLEER. Written as DNA, the CDR3 is TGCGCCAGCAGCTTAGACAGGACAAATCAGCCCCAGCATTTT. Its protein product is CASSLDRTNQPQHF.

In this sample, this clone turned up once. J is TRBJ1-1 and V is TRBV6-5; maybe TRBD1 (6 bases). This CDR3 has 11 residues. V gave up 6 bases and J gave up 5 bases, with 7 bases separating them. The germline gives CDR1 MNHEY, CDR2 SVGAGI. The CDR3 protein is CASRGHTEAFF. The CDR3 DNA reads TGTGCCAGCAGGGGACATACTGAAGCTTTCTTT.

This clone was recorded once. The chain employs TRBV7-2 and TRBJ1-6; D is perhaps TRBD1 (5 bases). Germline CDR1 reads SGHTA; CDR2 reads FQGNSA. The CDR3 length is 15 residues. V was clipped by 1 base and J by 6 bases, with 10 bases between them. CDR3: CASSLVGQGNSPLHF. In DNA, the CDR3 is TGTGCCAGCAGCTTAGTTGGCCAGGGTAATTCACCCCTCCACTTT.